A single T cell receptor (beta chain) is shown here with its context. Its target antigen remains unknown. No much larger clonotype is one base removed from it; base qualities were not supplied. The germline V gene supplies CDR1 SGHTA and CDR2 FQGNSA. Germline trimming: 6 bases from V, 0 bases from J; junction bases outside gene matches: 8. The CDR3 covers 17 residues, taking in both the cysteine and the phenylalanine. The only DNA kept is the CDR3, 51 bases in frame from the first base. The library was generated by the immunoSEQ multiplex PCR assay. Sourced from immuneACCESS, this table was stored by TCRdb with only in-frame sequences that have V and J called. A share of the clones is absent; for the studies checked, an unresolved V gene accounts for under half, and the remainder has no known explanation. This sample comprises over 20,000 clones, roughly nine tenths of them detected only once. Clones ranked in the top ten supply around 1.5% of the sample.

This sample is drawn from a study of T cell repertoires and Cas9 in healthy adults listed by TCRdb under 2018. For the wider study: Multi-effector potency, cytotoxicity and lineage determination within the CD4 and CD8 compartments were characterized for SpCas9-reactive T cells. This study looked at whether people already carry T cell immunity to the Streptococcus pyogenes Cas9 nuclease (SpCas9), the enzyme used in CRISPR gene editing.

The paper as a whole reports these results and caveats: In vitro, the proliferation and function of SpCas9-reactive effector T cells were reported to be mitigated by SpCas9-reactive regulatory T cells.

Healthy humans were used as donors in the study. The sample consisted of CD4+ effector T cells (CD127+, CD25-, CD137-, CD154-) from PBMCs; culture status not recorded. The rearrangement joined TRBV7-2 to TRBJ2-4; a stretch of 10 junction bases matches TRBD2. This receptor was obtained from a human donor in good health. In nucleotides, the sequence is TGTGCCAGCAGTTTTGAAGCGGGAGGGGGAGCCAAAAACATTCAGTACTTC. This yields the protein CASSFEAGGGAKNIQYF.